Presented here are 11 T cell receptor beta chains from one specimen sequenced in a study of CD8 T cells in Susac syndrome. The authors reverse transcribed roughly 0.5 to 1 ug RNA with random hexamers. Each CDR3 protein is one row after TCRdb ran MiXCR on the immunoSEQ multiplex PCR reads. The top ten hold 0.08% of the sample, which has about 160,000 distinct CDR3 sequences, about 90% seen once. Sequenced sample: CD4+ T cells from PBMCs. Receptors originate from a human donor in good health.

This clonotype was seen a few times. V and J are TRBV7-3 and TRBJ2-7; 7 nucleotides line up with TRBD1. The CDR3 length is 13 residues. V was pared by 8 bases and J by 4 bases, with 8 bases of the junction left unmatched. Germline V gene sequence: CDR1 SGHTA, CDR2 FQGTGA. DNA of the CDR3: TGTGCCAGCTCCCGTGCAGGGGGTTACGAGCAGTACTTC. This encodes CASSRAGGYEQYF. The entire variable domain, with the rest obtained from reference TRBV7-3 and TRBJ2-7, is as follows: GAGVSQTPSNKVTEKGKYVELRCDPISGHTALYWYRQSLGQGPEFLIYFQGTGAADDSGLPNDRFFAVRPEGSVSTLKIQRTERGDSAVYLCASSRAGGYEQYFGPGTRLTVT.

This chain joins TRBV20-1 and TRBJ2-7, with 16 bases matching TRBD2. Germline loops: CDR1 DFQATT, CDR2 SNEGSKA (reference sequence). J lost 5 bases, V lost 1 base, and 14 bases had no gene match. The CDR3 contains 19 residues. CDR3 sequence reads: CSARAPGLAGGPTIDEQYF. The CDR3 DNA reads TGCAGTGCTAGAGCCCCGGGACTAGCGGGAGGGCCAACGATCGACGAGCAGTACTTC.

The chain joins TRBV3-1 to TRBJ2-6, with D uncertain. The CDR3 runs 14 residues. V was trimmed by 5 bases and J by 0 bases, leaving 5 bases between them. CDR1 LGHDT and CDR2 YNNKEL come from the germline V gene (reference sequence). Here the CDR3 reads CASSANSGANVLTF. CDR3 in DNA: TGTGCCAGCAGCGCAAACTCTGGGGCCAACGTCCTGACTTTC.

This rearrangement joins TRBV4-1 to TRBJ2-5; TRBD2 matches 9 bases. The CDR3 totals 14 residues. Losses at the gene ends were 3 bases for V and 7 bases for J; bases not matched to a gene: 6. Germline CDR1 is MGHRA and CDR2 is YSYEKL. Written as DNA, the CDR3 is TGCGCCAGCAGCCATACCGGGACTAGCACGACCCAGTACTTC. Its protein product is CASSHTGTSTTQYF.

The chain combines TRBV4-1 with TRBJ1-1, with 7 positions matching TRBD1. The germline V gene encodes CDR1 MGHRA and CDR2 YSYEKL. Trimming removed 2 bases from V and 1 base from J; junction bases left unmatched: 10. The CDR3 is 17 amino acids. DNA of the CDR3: TGCGCCAGCAGCCAACCATGGAGCAGGGGGGGGAACACTGAAGCTTTCTTT. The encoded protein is CASSQPWSRGGNTEAFF.

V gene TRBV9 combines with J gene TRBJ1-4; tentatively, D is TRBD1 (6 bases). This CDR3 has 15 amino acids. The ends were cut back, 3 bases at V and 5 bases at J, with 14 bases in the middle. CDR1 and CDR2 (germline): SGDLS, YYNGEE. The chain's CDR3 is CASSAAGTRNEKLFF. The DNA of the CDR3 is TGTGCCAGCAGCGCCGCCGGGACAAGGAATGAAAAACTGTTTTTT.

Here the CDR3 reads CASSPQSTEAFF. The CDR3 DNA sequence: TGTGCCAGCTCTCCCCAGAGCACTGAAGCTTTCTTT. J is TRBJ1-1 and V is TRBV18, with D unclear. The CDR3 runs to 12 residues. The germline V gene has CDR1 KGHSH and CDR2 LQKENI. Trimming removed 6 bases from V and 4 bases from J, with 9 bases in between.

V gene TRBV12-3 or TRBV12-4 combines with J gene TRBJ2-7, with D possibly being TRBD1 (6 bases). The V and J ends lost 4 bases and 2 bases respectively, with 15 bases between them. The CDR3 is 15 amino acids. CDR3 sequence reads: CASSSRDTSPYEQYF. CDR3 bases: TGTGCCAGCAGTTCCCGGGACACTTCTCCCTACGAGCAGTACTTC.

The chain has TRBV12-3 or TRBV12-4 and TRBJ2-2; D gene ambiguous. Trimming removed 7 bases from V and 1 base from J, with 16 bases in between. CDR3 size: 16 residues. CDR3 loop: CASTPKSPMNTGELFF. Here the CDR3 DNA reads TGTGCCAGCACCCCTAAGAGCCCCATGAACACCGGGGAGCTGTTTTTT.

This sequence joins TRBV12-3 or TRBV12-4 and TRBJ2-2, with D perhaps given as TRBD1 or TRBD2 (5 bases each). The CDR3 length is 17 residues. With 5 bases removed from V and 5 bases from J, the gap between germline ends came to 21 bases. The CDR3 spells CASSPPAWGSGTGELFF. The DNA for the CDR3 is TGTGCCAGCAGTCCACCGGCCTGGGGGTCGGGGACCGGGGAGCTGTTTTTT.

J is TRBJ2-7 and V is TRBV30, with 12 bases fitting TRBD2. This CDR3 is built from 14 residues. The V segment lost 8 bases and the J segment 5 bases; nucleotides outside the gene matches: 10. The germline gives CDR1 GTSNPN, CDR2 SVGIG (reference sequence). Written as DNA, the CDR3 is TGTGCCGCCGCTAGCGGGGGGGCCGGCGACGAGCAGTACTTC. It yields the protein CAAASGGAGDEQYF.